What follows are 25 T cell receptor beta chains derived from one specimen sequenced in a study of T and B cells in COVID-19 patients. Blood genomic DNA input for TRB amplification was 250-500 ng. TRB rearrangements were amplified by multiplex PCR with BIOMED2 TRB-A/B primers. TCRdb itself ran the multiplex PCR reads through MiXCR, one entry per CDR3 protein. The table records 5,000 or so distinct CDR3 sequences, approximately 20% of them present only once. Sequencing was carried out using blood. These receptors were obtained from a human donor who had recovered from COVID-19.

By its share, this clonotype is medium-sized. The chain is built from TRBV19 and TRBJ2-1, with TRBD2 matching 7 bases. Germline V CDR1 and CDR2: LNHDA, SQIVND (reference sequence). CDR3 length equals 13 residues. In nucleotides, the CDR3 is TGTGTCTCGCGGGGGAATTCCTACAATGAGCAGTTCTTC. This translates into CVSRGNSYNEQFF.

This chain connects TRBV10-3 to TRBJ2-4; no definite D call. The CDR3 loop spans 14 amino acids. Germline values: CDR1 ENHRY, CDR2 SYGVKD. Trimming pared 0 bases from V and 2 bases from J, leaving 5 bases between. The CDR3 sequence: CAISESGPKNIQYF. CDR3 bases: TGTGCCATCAGTGAGTCGGGTCCCAAAAACATTCAGTACTTC.

This rearrangement joins TRBV12-3 or TRBV12-4 to TRBJ1-2; 9 positions agree with TRBD1. Trimming removed 6 bases from V and 7 bases from J; junction bases left unmatched: 9. The CDR3 is 14 residues long. In DNA, the CDR3 is TGTGCCAGCAGCCCGACAGGGGGAAATTTTGGCTACACCTTC. Translating it yields CASSPTGGNFGYTF.

Within the sample, this clonotype is medium-sized. The V gene is TRBV6-2 or TRBV6-3, the J gene TRBJ2-3, with 9 nucleotides matching TRBD2. The CDR3 covers 15 residues. With 7 bases clipped from V and 1 base from J, the junction kept 6 bases outside the gene matches. CDR1 is MNHEY and CDR2 is SVGEGT in the germline V gene. The CDR3 region is CASNAGGRGTDTQYF. CDR3 DNA sequence: TGTGCCAGCAACGCGGGAGGGCGAGGCACAGATACGCAGTATTTT.

CDR3 protein: CASSLAGGYTEAFF. In DNA, the CDR3 is TGTGCCAGCAGCTTAGCGGGGGGGTACACTGAAGCTTTCTTT. The V call is TRBV7-9, the J call TRBJ1-1; weak D call: TRBD1 (5 bases). The CDR3 is 14 amino acids. The V end was cut by 0 bases, the J end by 3 bases, with 8 bases between. The V gene's germline CDR1 is SEHNR and CDR2 FQNEAQ (reference sequence).

This clonotype was picked up a small number of times. The gene calls are TRBV6-1 and TRBJ1-1; 8 bases are a match to TRBD1. The CDR3 is 16 residues long. Germline V CDR1 and CDR2: MNHNS, SASEGT. V was pared by 6 bases and J by 4 bases, with 13 bases of the junction left unmatched. CDR3 in amino acids: CASSQKAGGSGTEAFF. CDR3 nucleotides: TGTGCCAGCAGCCAAAAGGCAGGGGGCAGTGGCACTGAAGCTTTCTTT.

This clonotype was seen a handful of times. The chain carries TRBV20-1 and TRBJ1-2; D gene unclear. This CDR3 is built from 14 residues. Trimming removed 0 bases from V and 7 bases from J, with 15 bases in between. Per the germline V gene, CDR1 is DFQATT and CDR2 is SNEGSKA (reference sequence). The CDR3 spells CSARDKMGYSGYTF. CDR3 sequence (DNA): TGCAGTGCTAGAGATAAAATGGGGTATTCTGGCTACACCTTC.

This CDR3 is CAITVTVDTEAFF. CDR3 nucleotide sequence: TGTGCCATAACCGTGACGGTTGACACTGAAGCTTTCTTT. The V call is TRBV6-1, the J call TRBJ1-1; no definite D call. The CDR3 has 13 residues. Germline CDR1 MNHNS, CDR2 SASEGT. V was trimmed by 10 bases and J by 3 bases, leaving 15 bases between them.

The genes are TRBV21-1 and TRBJ1-3. TRBV21-1 constitutes a pseudogene. The CDR3 totals 13 residues. The DNA of the CDR3 is TGTGCCAGCAGCAAAAGGGGAGGGGACATCATATATTTT. Its protein product is CASSKRGGDIIYF.

The table lists this clonotype with many counts. The chain links TRBV28 to TRBJ2-3; D not certain. Trimming stripped 6 bases from V and 6 bases from J, with 13 bases between. The germline V gene encodes CDR1 MDHEN and CDR2 SYDVKM. The CDR3 is made up of 13 amino acids. CDR3 nucleotide sequence: TGTGCCAGCAGCCTTAACGTACCGGATACGCAGTATTTT. Translation: CASSLNVPDTQYF.

V gene TRBV28 combines with J gene TRBJ2-3; D call uncertain. Per the germline V gene, CDR1 is MDHEN and CDR2 is SYDVKM. The length of the CDR3 is 14 residues. Trimming removed 5 bases from V and 2 bases from J, with 11 bases in between. CDR3 residues: CASSAARITDTQYF. In DNA form, the CDR3 reads TGTGCCAGCAGTGCGGCGAGAATCACAGATACGCAGTATTTT.

The chain employs TRBV28 and TRBJ2-1; D call uncertain. V lost 6 bases and J 3 bases, leaving 15 bases between the germline ends. This CDR3 region has 15 residues. CDR1 is MDHEN, CDR2 SYDVKM, per germline. Written as DNA, the CDR3 is TGTGCCAGCAGGACCGACAATCTCGGCTACAATGAGCAGTTCTTC. It yields the protein CASRTDNLGYNEQFF.

CDR3 DNA: TGCGCCAGCAGCCAGGACAGGCTACTTAACTATGGCTACACCTTC. This gives the protein CASSQDRLLNYGYTF. The rearrangement joins TRBV4-3 to TRBJ1-2; 7 bases fit TRBD1. In germline, CDR1 is LGHNA, CDR2 YSLEER. The CDR3 totals 15 residues. Trimming took 3 bases from V and 1 from J; bases not matched to a gene: 5.

In its sample, this clonotype is medium-sized (0.01 to 0.1%). This chain uses TRBV27 with TRBJ1-2; 10 bases are shared with TRBD1. The germline V gene encodes CDR1 MNHEY and CDR2 SMNVEV (reference sequence). V shed 6 bases, J shed 8 bases, and the junction held 9 bases outside the gene matches. The CDR3 spans 14 residues. In nucleotides, the CDR3 is TGTGCCAGCAGCTCTGGACAGGGGGTATTCGGCTACACCTTC. It yields the protein CASSSGQGVFGYTF.

By proportion, this clonotype is medium-sized. The rearrangement uses TRBV27 and TRBJ1-2; D is unresolved. Trimming took off 3 bases at V and 0 bases at J, with 5 bases between the two ends. Germline-derived CDR1 and CDR2 are MNHEY and SMNVEV (reference sequence). There are 13 residues in the CDR3. The CDR3 DNA sequence: TGTGCCAGCAGTTTCGCCACTAACTATGGCTACACCTTC. Protein sequence: CASSFATNYGYTF.

This chain joins TRBV6-1 and TRBJ1-5; D uncertain. Germline values: CDR1 MNHNS, CDR2 SASEGT. The CDR3 extends over 16 amino acids. V shed 0 bases and J shed 2 bases, with 11 bases lying between them. This CDR3 is CASSEAVSWGNQPQHF. The CDR3 coding sequence is TGTGCCAGCAGTGAAGCGGTCTCCTGGGGCAATCAGCCCCAGCATTTT.

By proportion, this clonotype is medium-sized (0.01 to 0.1%). V usage is TRBV27 and J usage is TRBJ2-7; TRBD1 matches 8 bases. V dropped 5 bases and J dropped 2; count of bases not matched to a gene: 8. Germline loops: CDR1 MNHEY, CDR2 SMNVEV (reference sequence). CDR3 length: 15 residues. CDR3 DNA: TGTGCCAGCAGTCCGACAGGGGCCCCCACCTACGAGCAGTACTTC. It codes for CASSPTGAPTYEQYF.

This clonotype showed up just a few times. The chain links TRBV7-3 to TRBJ1-2, with 7 bases aligning to TRBD1. Trimming at V came to 5 bases and at J to 2 bases, leaving 2 bases not matched to a gene. The germline gives CDR1 SGHTA, CDR2 FQGTGA. This CDR3 comprises 13 residues. As DNA, the CDR3 is TGTGCCAGCAGCCCGACAGGGAACTATGGCTACACCTTC. Protein: CASSPTGNYGYTF.

In its sample, this clonotype ranks as medium-sized. The chain recombines TRBV13 with TRBJ2-3; D is possibly TRBD2 (5 bases). The CDR3 loop spans 13 amino acids. V was cut by 6 bases and J by 1 base, with 8 bases left in between. Germline CDR1 is PRHDT and CDR2 is FYEKMQ (reference sequence). The CDR3 is CASRQRGTDTQYF. CDR3 sequence (DNA): TGTGCCAGCAGACAGAGGGGCACAGATACGCAGTATTTT.

This clonotype has a count of ten or more. The rearrangement links TRBV12-3 or TRBV12-4 to TRBJ1-1; no clear D. This CDR3 contains 14 residues. Trimming pared 4 bases from V and 3 bases from J, leaving 12 bases between. The CDR3 is CASSWAGRDTEAFF. The CDR3 DNA is TGTGCCAGCAGTTGGGCCGGCCGGGACACTGAAGCTTTCTTT.

By sample share, this clonotype is medium-sized. The chain links TRBV27 to TRBJ1-2, with a possible D match to TRBD1 (6 bases). This CDR3 contains 14 residues. V was clipped by 3 bases and J by 13 bases, with 21 bases between them. CDR1 and CDR2 from the germline V gene are MNHEY and SMNVEV (reference sequence). The CDR3 bases are TGTGCCAGCAGTTTTGGGGGGCCGCAAGGGGAGCCCACCTTC. The encoded protein is CASSFGGPQGEPTF.

J is TRBJ1-5 and V is TRBV29-1; no reliable D call. The CDR3 length is 10 residues. Trimming took 4 bases from V and 5 from J, leaving 3 bases between them. In germline, CDR1 is SQVTM, CDR2 ANQGSEA. This CDR3 reads CSVGDQPQHF. Here the CDR3 DNA reads TGCAGCGTTGGGGATCAGCCCCAGCATTTT.

The chain recombines TRBV20-1 with TRBJ2-7; TRBD1 is a possible D gene (6 bases). The CDR3 totals 14 residues. CDR1 and CDR2 from the germline V gene are DFQATT and SNEGSKA (reference sequence). V gave up 0 bases and J gave up 5 bases, with 14 bases separating them. For the CDR3, the DNA is TGCAGTGCTAGAGATCCCAGGGGCGATGACGAGCAGTACTTC. Translating gives CSARDPRGDDEQYF.

Written as DNA, the CDR3 is TGTGCCAGCAGTTATGGACTAGCGCGCACAGATACGCAGTATTTT. It translates to CASSYGLARTDTQYF. The chain couples TRBV7-9 to TRBJ2-3; 9 positions match TRBD2. With 6 bases clipped from V and 1 base from J, the junction kept 5 bases outside the gene matches. The V gene's germline CDR1 is SEHNR and CDR2 FQNEAQ (reference sequence). The CDR3 spans 15 residues.

This clonotype was seen a handful of times. The CDR3 is CASSPLRLVSTDTQYF. In DNA, the CDR3 is TGCGCCAGCAGCCCCTTACGACTAGTCAGCACAGATACGCAGTATTTT. The rearrangement joins TRBV5-1 to TRBJ2-3; TRBD2 is a possible D gene (6 bases). There are 16 residues in the CDR3. Germline CDR1 SGHRS, CDR2 YFSETQ. V lost 4 bases to trimming and J lost 0 bases, with 15 bases between them.